The 2 T cell receptor beta chains listed next were all sequenced from one sample in a study of cytomegalovirus exposure and HLA in healthy donors. 60 Vbeta and 13 Jbeta primers were used in PCR. Measured with immunoSEQ multiplex PCR; TCRdb has only the in-frame clones, and not every one. The sample has about 69,000 clones, 76% seen once. The sample was PBMCs. These receptors came from a young man in good health and CMV-seronegative.

The CDR3: CASRYTPGQKVTRSYGYTF. CDR3 in DNA: TGTGCCAGCAGATACACTCCGGGACAAAAGGTCACAAGATCGTATGGCTACACCTTC. This chain connects TRBV2 to TRBJ1-2; D is perhaps TRBD1 (6 bases). The germline gives CDR1 SNHLY, CDR2 FYNNEI. V shed 6 bases and J shed 5 bases, with 31 bases lying between them. The CDR3 is 19 amino acids.

V gene TRBV23-1 combines with J gene TRBJ1-5, with D perhaps matching TRBD1 (5 bases). TRBV23-1 is an ORF for which the function is uncertain. With 0 bases removed from V and 5 bases from J, the gap between germline ends came to 8 bases. The CDR3 has 14 residues. CDR3 DNA sequence: TGCGCCAGCAGTCAATCAGGGGTGGATCAGCCCCAGCATTTT. Encoded protein: CASSQSGVDQPQHF.